This T cell receptor beta chain comes out of a study of T-cell memory formation after mild COVID-19 (dated by TCRdb to the early 2020s). As for the study more broadly: TCR sequence clusters from the two donors were largely donor specific. In two donors, T-cell clones that expanded and contracted after mild COVID-19 were tracked by sequencing TCRalpha and TCRbeta repertoires over time. Two young, previously healthy adult volunteers, one female and one male, were included in the cohort.

What the study reported, not specific to this receptor: The detection of some responding clones in pre-infection memory suggests that pre-existing cross-reactive memory T cells joined the SARS-CoV-2 response. Clones contracting from day 15 to 85 had balanced CD4/CD8 phenotypes, while a second wave expanding from day 15 to 37 was biased towards CD4+. The second-wave clones that peaked on day 37 were not confirmed to be SARS-CoV-2 specific. Only a couple of mild cases were covered by the study, and larger cohorts that include severe cases with pre-infection samples were considered necessary. Contracting CD4+ clones turned up mainly in the CM and EM memory subsets, whereas EMRA was where CD8+ clones were enriched.

Instrument used: Illumina NovaSeq 6000. TCRalpha and TCRbeta cDNA libraries were built by 5'RACE with constant-segment primers, adding sample barcodes and unique molecular identifiers. Trizol reagent was used to extract RNA from every sample. The libraries were amplified in two PCR steps, and the second step added a second sample barcode and Illumina TruSeq adapters. Sequencing of the libraries was done on an Illumina NovaSeq, producing 2 x 150 bp paired-end reads. On the study's bioinformatics: Demultiplexing of reads and collapsing into UMI-guided consensus sequences were performed with migec v1.2.7. With mixcr v2.1.11, UMI consensuses were aligned to TRA and TRB V and J templates and assembled into clonotypes. A clonotype was counted as expanded or contracted only if both edgeR and NoisET called the change significant, with noise models trained on biological replicates. For edgeR calls, the thresholds were a false discovery rate-adjusted p below 0.01 and a log2 fold-change of 1. As an exploratory analysis of dynamics, max-normalized trajectories of the 1000 most abundant clonotypes were examined by PCA with hierarchical clustering. Each responding clone was given a CD4 or CD8 phenotype based on the CD4+ and CD8+ repertoires, which had been sequenced separately. TCRdb reworked the public reads: Q25 trimming with fastp, MiXCR clone assembly, productive beta chains retained. For every CDR3 protein sequence, its rows merge into one entry that carries the most common genes and DNA. Here the V and J calls rest on TCRdb's processing, not on the authors' analysis. This sample holds nearly 200,000 distinct CDR3 sequences; around 18% were observed only once. The ten largest clones take up roughly 2.3% of the sample.

PBMCs were isolated by Ficoll-Paque density gradient centrifugation. The CDR3 holds 12 amino acids from the cysteine to the phenylalanine. The kept DNA is CDR3 alone, 36 bases in frame from the first base. The junction shows trimming of 1 base on V and 5 bases on J, plus 5 bases between the germline ends. CDR1 and CDR2, per the germline V gene, are MNHNS and SASEGT. About this clonotype: Which antigen it targets is not known. No base quality values were provided; no much bigger clone lies one nucleotide off.

Recombination joined TRBV6-1 with TRBJ2-5, with the D segment identity uncertain. This clonotype originated in an adult woman who had mild COVID-19 (a few samples of this study predate the infection). The sample titles of this study are shuffled in the database, so cell type and time point are left out; the donor was told from shared clones. Sequences were obtained from PBMCs or a T cell subset sorted from them (not recorded which). The CDR3 region: CASSEVGETQYF. The nucleotide sequence reads TGTGCCAGCAGTGAAGTTGGCGAGACCCAGTACTTC.